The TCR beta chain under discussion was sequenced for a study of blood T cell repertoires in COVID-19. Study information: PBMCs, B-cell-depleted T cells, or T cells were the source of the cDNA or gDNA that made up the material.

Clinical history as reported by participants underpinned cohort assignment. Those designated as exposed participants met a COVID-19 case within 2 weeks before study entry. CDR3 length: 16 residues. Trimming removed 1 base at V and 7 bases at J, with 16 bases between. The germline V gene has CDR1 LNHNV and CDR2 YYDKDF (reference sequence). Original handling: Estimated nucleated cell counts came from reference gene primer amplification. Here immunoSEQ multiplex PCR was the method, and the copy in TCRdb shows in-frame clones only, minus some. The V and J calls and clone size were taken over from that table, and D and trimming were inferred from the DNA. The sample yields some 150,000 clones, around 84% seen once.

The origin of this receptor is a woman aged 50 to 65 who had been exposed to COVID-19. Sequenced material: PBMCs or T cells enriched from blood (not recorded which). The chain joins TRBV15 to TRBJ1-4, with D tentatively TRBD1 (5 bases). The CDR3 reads CATSRGMGQGSEKLFF. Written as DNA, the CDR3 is TGTGCCACCAGCAGAGGGATGGGGCAGGGAAGTGAAAAACTGTTTTTT.